What follows are 20 T cell receptor beta chains derived from one specimen sequenced in a study of early T cells in non-severe SARS-CoV-2 infection. In TCRdb, the 5' RACE reads were re-called with MiXCR into one record per CDR3 protein. The sample shows roughly 27,000 distinct CDR3 sequences, 4% to 4.5% of them seen only once. Sequencing input: whole blood. These receptors all come from an adult who was a healthcare worker with PCR-confirmed SARS-CoV-2 infection or an uninfected control (not recorded which).

V and J are TRBV5-1 and TRBJ2-7; unclear D gene. CDR3 length equals 16 residues. The germline V gene has CDR1 SGHRS and CDR2 YFSETQ. The V gene lost 0 bases and the J gene lost 2 bases, with 15 bases spanning the gap. This CDR3 reads CASSLAWAAKPYEQYF. The CDR3 nucleotides read TGCGCCAGCAGCTTGGCCTGGGCAGCAAAACCCTACGAGCAGTACTTC.

This clonotype was recorded at least ten times. In nucleotides, the CDR3 is TGCAGTGCTAGACGGCTAACCCGGGCCCCGTACCAAGAGACCCAGTACTTC. Translated, it gives CSARRLTRAPYQETQYF. The chain carries TRBV20-1 and TRBJ2-5; no firm D call. The germline gives CDR1 DFQATT, CDR2 SNEGSKA (reference sequence). V was cut by 2 bases and J by 0 bases, with 19 bases left in between. The CDR3 totals 17 residues.

This clonotype was observed many times. The chain couples TRBV12-3 or TRBV12-4 to TRBJ1-5; D might be TRBD1 (5 bases). The CDR3 covers 13 residues. Trimming left V 4 bases short and J 5 bases short, with 9 bases between. The CDR3 bases are TGTGCCAGCAGTTCACGCAGGGATCAGCCCCAGCATTTT. Residues: CASSSRRDQPQHF.

This clonotype was seen a handful of times. CDR3 amino acids: CASSPGGQAYEQYF. The CDR3 DNA is TGTGCCAGCAGCCCCGGTGGGCAGGCCTACGAGCAGTACTTC. The J gene is TRBJ2-7, the V gene TRBV9; D remains unclear. The germline V and J ends were trimmed by 4 bases and 2 bases, with 13 bases remaining between them. The CDR3 length is 14 residues. Per the germline V gene, CDR1 is SGDLS and CDR2 is YYNGEE.

This clonotype was seen many times. The CDR3 DNA reads TGTGCCAGCAGCTTGTTCAACGATGTTCAGCCCCAGCATTTT. This codes for CASSLFNDVQPQHF. The gene calls are TRBV5-6 and TRBJ1-5; D ambiguous. Germline V lookup: CDR1 SGHDT, CDR2 YYEEEE. This CDR3 spans 14 amino acids. Trimming stripped 1 base from V and 6 bases from J, with 11 bases between.

There are many counts of this clonotype. V is TRBV28 and J is TRBJ1-5; D remains unclear. The CDR3 has 15 amino acids. The V end lost 6 bases, the J end lost 1 base, and 13 bases lay between the germline ends. CDR1 and CDR2 from the germline V gene are MDHEN and SYDVKM. The CDR3 is CASSRVLSSNQPQHF. DNA for the CDR3: TGTGCCAGCAGCCGCGTCCTCAGCAGCAATCAGCCCCAGCATTTT. Full variable domain (outside the CDR3, taken from reference TRBV28 and TRBJ1-5): DVKVTQSSRYLVKRTGEKVFLECVQDMDHENMFWYRQDPGLGLRLIYFSYDVKMKEKGDIPEGYSVSREKKERFSLILESASTNQTSMYLCASSRVLSSNQPQHFGDGTRLSIL.

This clonotype was seen ten or more times. This sequence joins TRBV11-2 and TRBJ1-1, with TRBD1 matching 9 bases. Germline V gene lookup returns CDR1 SGHAT and CDR2 FQNNGV. There are 16 residues in the CDR3. Losses at the gene ends were 0 bases for V and 5 bases for J; bases not matched to a gene: 7. The CDR3 sequence is CASSLDRDRASTEAFF. The CDR3 DNA follows: TGTGCCAGCAGCTTAGATAGGGACAGGGCGTCGACTGAAGCTTTCTTT.

The rearrangement uses TRBV11-2 and TRBJ1-6; D ambiguous. This CDR3 is built from 13 residues. V was cut by 5 bases and J by 9 bases, with 11 bases left in between. CDR1 is SGHAT and CDR2 is FQNNGV in the germline V gene. The CDR3 is CASSPGLASPLHF. The CDR3 nucleotides are TGTGCCAGCAGCCCGGGCCTCGCTTCACCCCTCCACTTT.

This clonotype has a count of ten or more. The gene calls are TRBV20-1 and TRBJ2-7; no clear D gene. Between the trimmed V and J ends, which lost 3 bases and 0 bases, there was a span of 3 bases. The CDR3 contains 11 residues. Germline V lookup: CDR1 DFQATT, CDR2 SNEGSKA (reference sequence). CDR3: CSARVSYEQYF. The CDR3 DNA sequence: TGCAGTGCTAGGGTCTCCTACGAGCAGTACTTC.

This clonotype came up many times. CDR3 sequence (DNA): TGTGCCAGCCGTCAGCGCACTAATGAAAAACTGTTTTTT. This encodes CASRQRTNEKLFF. V and J are TRBV3-1 and TRBJ1-4; no firm D call. The CDR3 length is 13 residues. Germline CDR1 is LGHDT and CDR2 is YNNKEL (reference sequence). V was shortened by 8 bases and J by 2 bases, with 9 bases between the two germline ends.

Concerning this clonotype: This likely comes from a read error, as the CDR3 has no conserved phenylalanine or tryptophan at its end. The chain carries TRBV7-8 and TRBJ2-7; 7 nucleotides agree with TRBD1. There are 14 residues in the CDR3. V dropped 5 bases and J dropped 0; count of bases not matched to a gene: 4. Germline CDR1 is SGHVS and CDR2 is FQNEAQ. CDR3 region: CASSLRDSSYEQYL. In DNA form, the CDR3 reads TGTGCCAGCAGCCTACGGGACAGCTCCTACGAGCAGTACCTC.

The rearrangement joins TRBV28 to TRBJ1-4, with no clear D. Trimming pared 2 bases from V and 0 bases from J, leaving 4 bases between. The V gene's germline CDR1 is MDHEN and CDR2 SYDVKM. The CDR3 consists of 14 residues. CDR3 residues: CASSLPATNEKLFF. The CDR3 region has the DNA TGTGCCAGCAGTTTACCCGCAACTAATGAAAAACTGTTTTTT.

This clonotype was counted at least ten times. In DNA, the CDR3 is TGTGCCAGCAGCTTAAGCAACAATCAGCCCCAGCATTTT. Protein sequence: CASSLSNNQPQHF. The chain couples TRBV7-9 to TRBJ1-5; D not certain. The germline CDR1 and CDR2 sequences are SEHNR and FQNEAQ (reference sequence). The V gene lost 2 bases and the J gene lost 3 bases, with 5 bases spanning the gap. This CDR3 is built from 13 residues.

The chain links TRBV29-1 to TRBJ2-7; TRBD1 matches at 7 bases. The junction had 15 bases not matched to a gene; V was cut back by 4 bases and J by 6 bases. Looked up from germline, CDR1 is SQVTM and CDR2 is ANQGSEA. The CDR3 contains 15 residues. CDR3 nucleotide sequence: TGCAGCGTTGTGAGGGGGCAACAGGGTAGCCGCGAGCAGTACTTC. It yields the protein CSVVRGQQGSREQYF.

Ten or more counts support this clonotype. The CDR3 spells CASSTPGTGGGYEQYF. CDR3 sequence (DNA): TGTGCCAGCAGCACCCCCGGGACAGGGGGCGGGTACGAGCAGTACTTC. The chain links TRBV28 to TRBJ2-7, with 12 nucleotides matching TRBD1. The CDR3 covers 16 residues. V shed 6 bases and J 4 bases; nucleotides not matched to a gene: 10. Looked up from germline, CDR1 is MDHEN and CDR2 is SYDVKM.

This clonotype has ten or more counts. This sequence joins TRBV7-2 and TRBJ2-3; the D is unclear. Germline V CDR1 and CDR2: SGHTA, FQGNSA. CDR3 length equals 12 residues. The germline V and J ends were trimmed by 5 bases and 2 bases, with 5 bases remaining between them. The CDR3 protein is CASSPDTDTQYF. Here the CDR3 DNA reads TGTGCCAGCAGCCCTGACACAGATACGCAGTATTTT.

This clonotype was found many times. The CDR3 sequence: CASSPLGTPNTEAFF. The CDR3 bases are TGTGCCAGCAGCCCCCTGGGGACCCCGAACACTGAAGCTTTCTTT. The V call is TRBV3-1, the J call TRBJ1-1, with D tentatively TRBD1 (5 bases). Germline CDR1 and CDR2: LGHDT and YNNKEL (reference sequence). V gave up 4 bases and J gave up 1 base, with 13 bases separating them. The CDR3 spans 15 residues.

This clonotype has just a few counts. CDR3 in amino acids: CASSGSGGLETQYF. CDR3 DNA sequence: TGTGCCAGCAGCGGCTCCGGGGGCCTCGAGACCCAGTACTTC. The chain links TRBV7-2 to TRBJ2-5; either TRBD1 or TRBD2 may fit D (6 bases each). V gave up 5 bases and J gave up 5 bases, with 15 bases separating them. CDR3 length: 14 residues. Germline V gene data show CDR1 as SGHTA and CDR2 as FQGNSA.

This clonotype came up many times. J is TRBJ2-2 and V is TRBV5-1; 9 bases are shared with TRBD1. There are 15 residues in the CDR3. Germline CDR1 SGHRS, CDR2 YFSETQ. The V and J ends lost 3 bases and 2 bases, in that order; junction bases with no gene match: 2. CDR3 coding DNA: TGCGCCAGCAGCTGGGGACAGGGTAACACCGGGGAGCTGTTTTTT. This sequence encodes CASSWGQGNTGELFF.

This chain connects TRBV20-1 to TRBJ2-5, with D perhaps matching TRBD1 (6 bases). The CDR3 has 13 residues. V was cut by 3 bases and J by 3 bases, with 11 bases left in between. Germline loops: CDR1 DFQATT, CDR2 SNEGSKA (reference sequence). This chain's CDR3 is CSASKDSEETQYF. The CDR3 DNA is TGCAGTGCTAGTAAGGACAGTGAAGAGACCCAGTACTTC.